Below, 9 T cell receptor beta chains from the same sample are listed, as sequenced in a study. Treg sorting used a CD4+CD25+CD127-/low gate. Via MiXCR, TCRdb re-called the 5' RACE reads, giving one row per CDR3 protein. The sample records around 10,000 distinct CDR3 sequences, 27% being singletons. Sequences were obtained from Tregs sorted from a lymph node. The receptors were gathered from a female donor with breast cancer.

Details on this clonotype: One base away lies a much larger clone, so this may be a sequencing read error. The CDR3 DNA reads as TGTGCCAGCAGCTTGCAACCACTGCAACCGACCTTT. Translation: CASSLQPLQPTF. The chain carries TRBV5-4 and TRBJ1-1; D unclear. The CDR3 consists of 12 residues. Germline CDR1 reads SGHNT; CDR2 reads YYREEE (reference sequence).

By frequency in the sample, this clonotype is medium-sized. J is TRBJ2-7 and V is TRBV12-3 or TRBV12-4; a possible D gene is TRBD1 (5 bases). The length of the CDR3 is 14 residues. V lost 3 bases, J lost 3 bases, and 12 bases lay in between. CDR3 DNA sequence: TGTGCCAGCAGTTTTGTTGGGGCCAACTACGAGCAGTACTTC. Its protein product is CASSFVGANYEQYF.

The chain has TRBV6-1 and TRBJ1-1; D is uncertain. The V end lost 4 bases, the J end lost 8 bases, and 14 bases lay between the germline ends. The CDR3 spans 13 residues. Per germline, CDR1 MNHNS and CDR2 SASEGT. The DNA of the CDR3 is TGTGCCAGCAGTGCCTGGGCGGAGAGCGAAGCTTTCTTT. Protein sequence: CASSAWAESEAFF.

There are a few counts of this clonotype. The rearrangement uses TRBV20-1 and TRBJ2-1; 7 nucleotides line up with TRBD2. Germline V gene lookup returns CDR1 DFQATT and CDR2 SNEGSKA (reference sequence). The CDR3 has 15 residues. The junction had 18 bases not matched to a gene; V was cut back by 3 bases and J by 13 bases. In DNA, the CDR3 is TGCAGTGCTAGTTTAATGAGACTAACGGGAGGACCTCAGTTCTTC. Amino acids: CSASLMRLTGGPQFF.

This clonotype has at least ten counts. This chain uses TRBV7-2 with TRBJ2-7, with D maybe TRBD1 (5 bases). This CDR3 is built from 17 residues. The V end lost 1 base, the J end lost 0 bases, and 16 bases lay between the germline ends. The germline V gene encodes CDR1 SGHTA and CDR2 FQGNSA. The CDR3 DNA sequence: TGTGCCAGCAGCTTAGATCGACAGCGTCAGAGCTCCTACGAGCAGTACTTC. Translated, it gives CASSLDRQRQSSYEQYF.

As for this clonotype: The junction departs from germline at one end; a sequencing error may be responsible. V is TRBV12-3 or TRBV12-4 and J is TRBJ2-1; 9 bases are a match to TRBD2. The CDR3 sequence is 15 residues long. DNA for the CDR3: TGTGCCAGCAGTCTAGCTAGCGGGGTAAACAATGAGCGGTTCTTC. It translates to CASSLASGVNNERFF.

This clonotype rates as medium-sized. V and J are TRBV20-1 and TRBJ2-1; D perhaps matches TRBD2 (6 bases). Trimming shortened V by 6 bases and J by 5 bases, and 11 bases separated the two germline ends. The CDR3 has 12 residues. Germline V gene sequence: CDR1 DFQATT, CDR2 SNEGSKA (reference sequence). The CDR3 sequence is CSARGLNNEQFF. The CDR3 nucleotides are TGCAGTGCGAGGGGACTTAACAATGAGCAGTTCTTC.

This clonotype was seen repeatedly, ten times or more. The junction and the germline gene differ at one end; a read error may be behind it. This chain connects TRBV5-5 to TRBJ2-2; D perhaps matches TRBD2 (5 bases). Germline assignment: CDR1 SGHKS and CDR2 YYEKEE (reference sequence). CDR3 length: 17 amino acids. The DNA of the CDR3 is TGTGCCAGCAGCTTGCGGCTAGCCGTCGCGAACACCGGGGAGCTGGTTTTT. This translates into CASSLRLAVANTGELVF.

This clonotype was detected once. The chain links TRBV29-1 to TRBJ1-1; D perhaps matches TRBD1 (6 bases). CDR1 and CDR2 (germline): SQVTM, ANQGSEA. The CDR3 has 16 amino acids. The V end was cut by 5 bases, the J end by 0 bases, with 19 bases between. The CDR3 reads CSVRLAGEIMNTEAFF. CDR3 nucleotides: TGCAGCGTTCGCCTAGCAGGGGAGATCATGAACACTGAAGCTTTCTTT.